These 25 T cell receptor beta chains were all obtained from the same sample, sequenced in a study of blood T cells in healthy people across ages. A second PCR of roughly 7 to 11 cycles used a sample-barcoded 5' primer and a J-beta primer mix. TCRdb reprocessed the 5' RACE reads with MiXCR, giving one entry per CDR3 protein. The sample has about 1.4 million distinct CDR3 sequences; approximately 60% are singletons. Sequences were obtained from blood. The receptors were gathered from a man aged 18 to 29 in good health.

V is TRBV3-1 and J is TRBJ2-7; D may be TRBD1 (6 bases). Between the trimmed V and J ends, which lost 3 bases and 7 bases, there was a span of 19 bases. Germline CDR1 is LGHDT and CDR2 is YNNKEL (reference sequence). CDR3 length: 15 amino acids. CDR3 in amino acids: CASSQRRTEYNEQYF. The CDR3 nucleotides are TGTGCCAGCAGCCAGAGGCGGACAGAGTACAATGAGCAGTACTTC.

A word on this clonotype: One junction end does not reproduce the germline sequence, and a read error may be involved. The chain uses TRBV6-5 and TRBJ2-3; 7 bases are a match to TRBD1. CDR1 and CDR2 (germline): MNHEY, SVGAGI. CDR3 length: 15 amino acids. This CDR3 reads CASSFRDRGTDAQYF. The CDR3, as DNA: TGTGCCAGCAGTTTCCGGGACAGAGGCACAGATGCGCAGTATTTT.

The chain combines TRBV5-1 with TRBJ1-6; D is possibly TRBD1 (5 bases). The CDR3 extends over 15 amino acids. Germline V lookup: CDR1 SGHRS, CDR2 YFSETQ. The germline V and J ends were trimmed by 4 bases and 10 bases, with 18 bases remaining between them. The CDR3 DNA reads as TGCGCCAGCAGCACCGACGGCAGGGAGGACTCACCCCTCCACTTT. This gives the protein CASSTDGREDSPLHF.

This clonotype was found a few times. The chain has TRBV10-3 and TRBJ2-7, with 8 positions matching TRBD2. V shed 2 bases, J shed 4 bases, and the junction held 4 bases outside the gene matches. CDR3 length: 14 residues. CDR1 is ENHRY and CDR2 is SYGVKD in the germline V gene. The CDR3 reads CAISESSGNYEQYF. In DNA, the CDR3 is TGTGCCATCAGTGAGAGTAGCGGGAATTACGAGCAGTACTTC.

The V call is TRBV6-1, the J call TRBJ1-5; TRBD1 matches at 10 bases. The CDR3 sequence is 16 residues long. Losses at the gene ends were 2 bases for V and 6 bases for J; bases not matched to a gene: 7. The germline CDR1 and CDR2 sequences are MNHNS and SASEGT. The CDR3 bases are TGTGCCAGCAGTGAAACCGGGACAGGGGTTAGTCAGCCCCAGCATTTT. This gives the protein CASSETGTGVSQPQHF.

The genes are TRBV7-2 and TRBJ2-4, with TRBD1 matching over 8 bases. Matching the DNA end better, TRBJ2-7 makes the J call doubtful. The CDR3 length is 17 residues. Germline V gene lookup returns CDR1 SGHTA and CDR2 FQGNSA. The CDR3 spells CASSLRSDRGLSYEQYF. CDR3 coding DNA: TGTGCCAGCAGCTTAAGGTCCGACAGGGGCCTCTCCTACGAGCAGTACTTC.

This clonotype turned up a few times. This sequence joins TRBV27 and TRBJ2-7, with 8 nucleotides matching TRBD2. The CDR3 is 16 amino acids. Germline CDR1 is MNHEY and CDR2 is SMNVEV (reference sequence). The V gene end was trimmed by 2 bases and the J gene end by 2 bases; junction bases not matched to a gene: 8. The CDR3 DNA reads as TGTGCCAGCAGTTTAAGGGGAGCGGGAGAAGCCTACGAGCAGTACTTC. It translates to CASSLRGAGEAYEQYF.

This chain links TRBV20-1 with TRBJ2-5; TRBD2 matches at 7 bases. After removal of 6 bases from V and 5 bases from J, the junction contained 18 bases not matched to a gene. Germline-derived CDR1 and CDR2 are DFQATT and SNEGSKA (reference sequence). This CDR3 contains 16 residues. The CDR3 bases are TGCAGTGCCAGACCCCTTGGGCGGGAGTGGGGGGAGACCCAGTACTTC. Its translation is CSARPLGREWGETQYF.

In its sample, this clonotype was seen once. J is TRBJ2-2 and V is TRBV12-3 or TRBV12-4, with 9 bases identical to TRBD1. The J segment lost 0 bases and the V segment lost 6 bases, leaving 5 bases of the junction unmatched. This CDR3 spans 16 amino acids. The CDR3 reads CASRITGGANTGELFF. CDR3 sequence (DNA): TGTGCCAGCAGGATCACAGGGGGCGCGAACACCGGGGAGCTGTTTTTT.

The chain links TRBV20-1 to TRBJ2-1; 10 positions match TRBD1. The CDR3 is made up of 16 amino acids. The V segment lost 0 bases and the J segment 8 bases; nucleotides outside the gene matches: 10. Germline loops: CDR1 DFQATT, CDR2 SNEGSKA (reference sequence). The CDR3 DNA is TGCAGTGCTAGAGATGCCGGGACAGGGGACGTCCATGAGCAGTTCTTC. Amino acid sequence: CSARDAGTGDVHEQFF.

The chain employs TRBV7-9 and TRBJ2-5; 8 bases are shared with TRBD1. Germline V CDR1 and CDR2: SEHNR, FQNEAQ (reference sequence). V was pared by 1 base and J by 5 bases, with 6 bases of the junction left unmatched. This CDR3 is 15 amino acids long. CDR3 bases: TGTGCCAGCAGCTTAGGCCCGGGACAGGTTGAGACCCAGTACTTC. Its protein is CASSLGPGQVETQYF.

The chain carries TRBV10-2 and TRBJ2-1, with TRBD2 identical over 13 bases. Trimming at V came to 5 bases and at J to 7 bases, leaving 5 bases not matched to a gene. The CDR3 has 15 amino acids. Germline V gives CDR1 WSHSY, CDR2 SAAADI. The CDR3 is CASSILAGGPNEQFF. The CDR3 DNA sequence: TGCGCCAGCAGTATACTAGCGGGAGGGCCTAATGAGCAGTTCTTC.

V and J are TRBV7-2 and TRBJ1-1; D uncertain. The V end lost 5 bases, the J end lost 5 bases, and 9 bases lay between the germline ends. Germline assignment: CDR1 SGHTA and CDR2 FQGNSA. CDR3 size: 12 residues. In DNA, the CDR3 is TGTGCCAGCAGCCAAACGGCGACTGAAGCTTTCTTT. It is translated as CASSQTATEAFF.

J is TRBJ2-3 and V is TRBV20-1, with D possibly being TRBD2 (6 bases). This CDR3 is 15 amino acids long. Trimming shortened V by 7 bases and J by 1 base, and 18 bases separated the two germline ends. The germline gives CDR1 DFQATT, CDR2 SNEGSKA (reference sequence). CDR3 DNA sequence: TGCAGTGTCCACAAGCGGGTTCTAGGCACAGATACGCAGTATTTT. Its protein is CSVHKRVLGTDTQYF.

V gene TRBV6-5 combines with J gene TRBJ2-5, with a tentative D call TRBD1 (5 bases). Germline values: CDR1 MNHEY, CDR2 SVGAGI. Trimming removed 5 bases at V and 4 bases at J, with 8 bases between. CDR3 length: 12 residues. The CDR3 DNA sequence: TGTGCCAGCAGTAGACAGTCAGAGACCCAGTACTTC. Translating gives CASSRQSETQYF.

The CDR3 here is CASSEYGSSYEQYF. The DNA for the CDR3 is TGTGCCAGCAGTGAATATGGCAGCTCCTACGAGCAGTACTTC. V usage is TRBV25-1 and J usage is TRBJ2-7; D not certain. CDR1 and CDR2 (germline): MGHDK, SYGVNS. V shed 0 bases and J shed 0 bases, with 6 bases lying between them. CDR3 size: 14 residues.

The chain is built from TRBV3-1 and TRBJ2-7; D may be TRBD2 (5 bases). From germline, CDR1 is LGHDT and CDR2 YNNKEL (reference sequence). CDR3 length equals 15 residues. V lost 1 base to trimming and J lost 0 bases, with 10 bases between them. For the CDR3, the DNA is TGTGCCAGCAGCCAAGGAACTAGAAGCTCCTACGAGCAGTACTTC. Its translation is CASSQGTRSSYEQYF.

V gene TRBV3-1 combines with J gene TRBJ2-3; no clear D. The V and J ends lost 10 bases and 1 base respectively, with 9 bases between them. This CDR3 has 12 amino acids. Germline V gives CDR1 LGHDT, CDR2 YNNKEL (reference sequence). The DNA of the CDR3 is TGTGCCACCCGTAGCCGCACAGATACGCAGTATTTT. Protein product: CATRSRTDTQYF.

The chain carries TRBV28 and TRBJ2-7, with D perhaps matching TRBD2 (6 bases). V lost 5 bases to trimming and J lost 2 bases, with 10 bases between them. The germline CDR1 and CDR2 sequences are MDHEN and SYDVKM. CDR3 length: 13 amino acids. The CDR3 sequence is CASSGTEAYEQYF. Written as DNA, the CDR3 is TGTGCCAGCAGTGGGACTGAAGCCTACGAGCAGTACTTC. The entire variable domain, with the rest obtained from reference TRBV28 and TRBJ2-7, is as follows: DVKVTQSSRYLVKRTGEKVFLECVQDMDHENMFWYRQDPGLGLRLIYFSYDVKMKEKGDIPEGYSVSREKKERFSLILESASTNQTSMYLCASSGTEAYEQYFGPGTRLTVT.

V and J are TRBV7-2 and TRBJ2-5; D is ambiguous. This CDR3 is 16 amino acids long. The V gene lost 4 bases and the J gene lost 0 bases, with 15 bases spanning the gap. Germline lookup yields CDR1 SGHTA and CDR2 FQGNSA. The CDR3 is CASSSRQSWDQETQYF. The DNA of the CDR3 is TGTGCCAGCAGCTCCCGACAAAGTTGGGACCAAGAGACCCAGTACTTC.

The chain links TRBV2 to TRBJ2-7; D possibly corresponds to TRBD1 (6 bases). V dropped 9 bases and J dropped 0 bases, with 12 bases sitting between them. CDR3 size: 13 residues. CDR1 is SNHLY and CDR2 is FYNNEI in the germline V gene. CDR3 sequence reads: CARERDNSYEQYF. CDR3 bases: TGTGCCAGAGAACGGGACAACTCCTACGAGCAGTACTTC. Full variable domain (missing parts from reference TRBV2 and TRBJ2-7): EPEVTQTPSHQVTQMGQEVILRCVPISNHLYFYWYRQILGQKVEFLVSFYNNEISEKSEIFDDQFSVERPDGSNFTLKIRSTKLEDSAMYFCARERDNSYEQYFGPGTRLTVT.

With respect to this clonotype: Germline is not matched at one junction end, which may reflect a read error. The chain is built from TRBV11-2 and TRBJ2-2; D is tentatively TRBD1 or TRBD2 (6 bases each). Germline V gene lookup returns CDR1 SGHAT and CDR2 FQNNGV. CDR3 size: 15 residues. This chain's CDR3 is CASTLGGRGTGELFF. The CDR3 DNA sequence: TGCGCCAGCACCTTGGGGGGCCGTGGCACCGGGGAGCTGTTTTTT.

The CDR3 protein is CATSKTGTGTYNEQFF. The CDR3, as DNA: TGTGCCACCAGTAAAACCGGGACAGGGACGTACAATGAGCAGTTCTTC. The rearrangement uses TRBV24-1 and TRBJ2-1; TRBD1 matches 9 bases. The CDR3 covers 16 residues. In germline, CDR1 is KGHDR, CDR2 SFDVKD. Trimming at V came to 6 bases and at J to 4 bases, leaving 9 bases not matched to a gene.

CDR3 region: CASSPSGATGKNYGYTF. The CDR3 coding sequence is TGTGCCAGCTCACCGTCTGGGGCGACGGGGAAAAACTATGGCTACACCTTC. The chain uses TRBV18 and TRBJ1-2, with a tentative D call TRBD1 (5 bases). The ends were cut back, 3 bases at V and 2 bases at J, with 19 bases in the middle. Germline-derived CDR1 and CDR2 are KGHSH and LQKENI. This CDR3 is 17 amino acids long.

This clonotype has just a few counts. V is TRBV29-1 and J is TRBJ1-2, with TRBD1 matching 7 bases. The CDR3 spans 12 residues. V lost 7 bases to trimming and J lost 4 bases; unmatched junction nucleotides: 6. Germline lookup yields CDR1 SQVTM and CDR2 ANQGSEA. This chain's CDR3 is CSAGGQSYGYTF. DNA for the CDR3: TGCAGCGCTGGGGGACAGAGCTATGGCTACACCTTC.